Each of the 15 T cell receptor beta chains below was sequenced from the same sample in a study of cytomegalovirus exposure and HLA in healthy donors. PCR employed 60 Vbeta and 13 Jbeta primers. Some clones are missing from TCRdb's copy, which holds only in-frame ones; the method was immunoSEQ multiplex PCR. Here the sample spans roughly 110,000 clones, roughly 80% being singletons. The sample consisted of PBMCs. The receptors were sampled from a middle-aged man in good health and CMV-seronegative.

In DNA form, the CDR3 reads TGTGCCAGTAGTATAGCTGGACAACCGAACACTGAAGCTTTCTTT. Translated, it gives CASSIAGQPNTEAFF. V is TRBV19 and J is TRBJ1-1; a weak D match, TRBD1 (5 bases). Trimming cost V 1 base and J 1 base, with 10 bases left between them. The CDR3 length is 15 residues. Germline CDR1 reads LNHDA; CDR2 reads SQIVND (reference sequence).

The chain links TRBV9 to TRBJ2-1; 7 bases are shared with TRBD1. The CDR3 is 12 amino acids. The V and J ends lost 3 bases and 12 bases, in that order; junction bases with no gene match: 6. Germline loops: CDR1 SGDLS, CDR2 YYNGEE. Here the CDR3 DNA reads TGTGCCAGCAGCGCCAACAGGGGTGGGCAGTTCTTC. Residues: CASSANRGGQFF.

The rearrangement uses TRBV7-6 and TRBJ2-7; perhaps TRBD1 as D (5 bases). Germline assignment: CDR1 SGHVS and CDR2 FNYEAQ. The CDR3 is 16 amino acids. The V and J ends lost 5 bases and 5 bases respectively, with 22 bases between them. CDR3 protein: CASSPGVGQGRNEQYF. CDR3 nucleotides: TGTGCCAGCAGCCCGGGCGTGGGGCAGGGAAGGAACGAGCAGTACTTC.

The chain has TRBV6-5 and TRBJ1-2, with 8 bases identical to TRBD1. The length of the CDR3 is 13 residues. The V segment lost 6 bases and the J segment 7 bases; nucleotides outside the gene matches: 7. Germline V gives CDR1 MNHEY, CDR2 SVGAGI. This chain's CDR3 is CASRADRVGGYTF. The CDR3 DNA is TGTGCCAGCAGAGCGGACAGGGTTGGTGGCTACACCTTC.

This sequence joins TRBV5-4 and TRBJ1-5; 8 bases are shared with TRBD1. V trimming: 1 base; J trimming: 7 bases; junction bases outside the gene matches: 10. The V gene's germline CDR1 is SGHNT and CDR2 YYREEE (reference sequence). The CDR3 contains 16 residues. CDR3 in amino acids: CASSLKDEDRAQPQHF. Here the CDR3 DNA reads TGTGCCAGCAGCTTGAAGGACGAGGACAGGGCACAGCCCCAGCATTTT.

The chain recombines TRBV10-3 with TRBJ1-5; possible D gene TRBD1, 5 bases. The CDR3 extends over 17 amino acids. CDR1 is ENHRY and CDR2 is SYGVKD in the germline V gene. Between the trimmed V and J ends, which lost 3 bases and 0 bases, there was a span of 15 bases. This CDR3 reads CAISEGTGANSNQPQHF. The DNA for the CDR3 is TGTGCCATCAGTGAAGGAACAGGAGCAAATAGCAATCAGCCCCAGCATTTT.

The CDR3 loop is CASSAPRGGPISSYNSPLHF. CDR3 bases: TGTGCCAGTAGTGCCCCTAGGGGAGGGCCGATCAGCTCCTATAATTCACCCCTCCACTTT. The chain recombines TRBV19 with TRBJ1-6; a weak D match, TRBD1 (5 bases). Trimming left V 5 bases short and J 0 bases short, with 23 bases between. The CDR3 contains 20 residues. Germline V gene sequence: CDR1 LNHDA, CDR2 SQIVND (reference sequence).

CDR3 nucleotides: TGCGCCAGCAGCTTGTCTATCTCCTACAATGAGCAGTTCTTC. Translated, it gives CASSLSISYNEQFF. The chain couples TRBV5-1 to TRBJ2-1; no firm D call. Germline V gene sequence: CDR1 SGHRS, CDR2 YFSETQ. CDR3 size: 14 residues. Deletions cut 1 base from V and 0 bases from J, with 5 bases between.

The chain uses TRBV19 and TRBJ1-5, with a possible D match to TRBD1 (6 bases). V lost 0 bases and J 1 base, leaving 7 bases between the germline ends. Germline V lookup: CDR1 LNHDA, CDR2 SQIVND (reference sequence). This CDR3 spans 15 amino acids. As DNA, the CDR3 is TGTGCCAGTAGTATAGATGGGGGCAGCAATCAGCCCCAGCATTTT. Amino acid sequence: CASSIDGGSNQPQHF. The full variable domain, rest sourced from reference TRBV19 and TRBJ1-5, is DGGITQSPKYLFRKEGQNVTLSCEQNLNHDAMYWYRQDPGQGLRLIYYSQIVNDFQKGDIAEGYSVSREKKESFPLTVTSAQKNPTAFYLCASSIDGGSNQPQHFGDGTRLSIL.

The J gene is TRBJ2-7, the V gene TRBV6-1; 7 nucleotides match TRBD1. Unmatched junction bases numbered 8, after V lost 7 bases and J lost 2 bases. Germline V gene sequence: CDR1 MNHNS, CDR2 SASEGT. The CDR3 spans 14 residues. The CDR3 nucleotides are TGTGCCAGCACCAGGGACAGCCAGCCCTACGAGCAGTACTTC. Translation gives CASTRDSQPYEQYF.

To note about this clone: Other DNA sequences in the sample encode the same CDR3. The rearrangement joins TRBV7-9 to TRBJ1-1, with D perhaps matching TRBD1 (5 bases). This CDR3 is 14 amino acids long. V was trimmed by 4 bases and J by 5 bases, leaving 14 bases between them. Germline V CDR1 and CDR2: SEHNR, FQNEAQ (reference sequence). Here the CDR3 DNA reads TGTGCCAGCAGCTCTCAGGGAAGGAGTACTGAAGCTTTCTTT. It codes for CASSSQGRSTEAFF. The full variable domain, with the rest looked up from reference TRBV7-9 and TRBJ1-1, is DTGVSQNPRHKITKRGQNVTFRCDPISEHNRLYWYRQTLGQGPEFLTYFQNEAQLEKSRLLSDRFSAERPKGSFSTLEIQRTEQGDSAMYLCASSSQGRSTEAFFGQGTRLTVV.

The rearrangement uses TRBV5-1 and TRBJ2-5, with TRBD2 matching 10 bases. Germline V gives CDR1 SGHRS, CDR2 YFSETQ. The CDR3 is made up of 18 amino acids. J lost 2 bases, V lost 2 bases, and 12 bases had no gene match. Here the CDR3 DNA reads TGCGCCAGCAGCTTAGACCCTCCCCTGACTAGCGGGCAAGAGACCCAGTACTTC. This codes for CASSLDPPLTSGQETQYF.

This chain joins TRBV5-1 and TRBJ2-1; no reliable D call. Germline CDR1 is SGHRS and CDR2 is YFSETQ. Between the trimmed V and J ends, which lost 0 bases and 0 bases, there was a span of 7 bases. The length of the CDR3 is 15 residues. CDR3: CASSLVLSSYNEQFF. For the CDR3, the DNA is TGCGCCAGCAGCTTGGTTTTGAGCTCCTACAATGAGCAGTTCTTC.

The J gene is TRBJ1-6, the V gene TRBV6-5, with D possibly matching TRBD1 (6 bases). This CDR3 is 16 amino acids long. CDR1 is MNHEY and CDR2 is SVGAGI in the germline V gene. V lost 2 bases to trimming and J lost 3 bases, with 11 bases between them. This CDR3 reads CASSYDRGGYNSPLHF. The CDR3 DNA reads as TGTGCCAGCAGTTACGATAGGGGGGGCTATAATTCACCCCTCCACTTT.

The chain recombines TRBV6-1 with TRBJ1-5, with D uncertain. CDR1 is MNHNS and CDR2 is SASEGT in the germline V gene. The V end was cut by 4 bases, the J end by 2 bases, with 9 bases between. This CDR3 comprises 14 residues. DNA for the CDR3: TGTGCCAGCAGTGTAGCAGGAGGCAATCAGCCCCAGCATTTT. Its translation: CASSVAGGNQPQHF.